This is a list of T cell receptor beta chains from one sample in a study of T-cell reconstitution after alpha-beta-depleted transplantation in children. TCRdb re-called the PCR reads through MiXCR, storing one row per CDR3 protein. The data hold over 150,000 distinct CDR3 sequences, with around 7% observed a single time. This material consisted of PBMCs, taken before TCRalphabeta/CD19-depleted stem cell transplant. The receptors shown here come from a boy aged 2 to 10 with acute lymphoblastic leukemia, due to receive a stem cell transplant. The CDR3 runs from the conserved cysteine through the conserved F or W. A D gene is named only where the DNA matches it firmly. The size of a clone is reported for some rows only, either as once, few or many, or as a class for expanded clones.

V gene	clone size	D gene	J gene	CDR3 protein	CDR3 DNA
TRBV7-9	few	.	TRBJ2-1	CASSLFRESNEQFF	TGTGCCAGCAGCCTTTTCAGGGAAAGCAATGAGCAGTTCTTC
TRBV20-1	many	.	TRBJ2-7	CSARSQGFSGEQYF	TGCAGTGCTAGGTCACAGGGATTCTCGGGGGAGCAGTACTTC
TRBV4-3	many	TRBD2	TRBJ2-3	CASSQDRGTRSATQYF	TGCGCCAGCAGCCAAGATCGCGGGACTAGATCGGCTACGCAGTATTTT
TRBV6-2/TRBV6-3	.	TRBD2	TRBJ2-1	CASTYALRLASPEQFF	TGTGCCAGCACCTACGCTCTACGACTAGCGTCTCCTGAGCAGTTCTTC
TRBV7-2	.	.	TRBJ2-7	CASSQDPRLWQYF	TGTGCCAGCAGCCAGGACCCCCGGCTATGGCAGTACTTC
TRBV6-2/TRBV6-3	few	.	TRBJ1-1	CASTPLDRNTEAFF	TGTGCCAGCACCCCTCTCGACAGGAACACTGAAGCTTTCTTT
TRBV29-1	many	.	TRBJ2-1	CSAGWASPNNEQFF	TGCAGCGCCGGGTGGGCTAGCCCAAACAATGAGCAGTTCTTC
TRBV5-1	many	TRBD2	TRBJ2-2	CASSLTSAGPGELFF	TGCGCCAGCAGCTTGACTAGCGCAGGCCCCGGGGAGCTGTTTTTT
TRBV2	many	TRBD1	TRBJ2-7	CASRQGLGEQYF	TGTGCCAGCAGACAGGGGTTAGGCGAGCAGTACTTC
TRBV28	.	.	TRBJ1-3	CASSSVRFSGNTIYF	TGTGCCAGCAGTTCTGTGCGGTTCTCTGGAAACACCATATATTTT
TRBV18	many	.	TRBJ2-4	CASSPDIAKNIQYF	TGTGCCAGCTCACCAGATATAGCCAAAAACATTCAGTACTTC
TRBV20-1	many	TRBD2	TRBJ2-7	CSARRTSGPEQYF	TGCAGTGCTAGACGGACTAGCGGCCCCGAGCAGTACTTC
TRBV9	many	TRBD2	TRBJ2-1	CASSASGRRTFGQFF	TGTGCCAGCAGCGCTAGCGGGAGGAGGACTTTTGGGCAGTTCTTC
TRBV11-2	.	.	TRBJ2-2	CASSTGPGELFF	TGTGCCAGCAGTACTGGACCCGGGGAGCTGTTTTTT
TRBV5-1	many	.	TRBJ2-2	CASSLGLAKTGELFF	TGCGCCAGCAGCTTGGGTCTAGCGAAAACCGGGGAGCTGTTTTTT
TRBV5-1	many	.	TRBJ2-7	CASSSPGDYEQYF	TGCGCCAGCAGCTCTCCCGGGGACTACGAGCAGTACTTC
TRBV29-1	many	.	TRBJ2-1	CSGQGSGSYNEQFF	TGCAGCGGGCAGGGTTCTGGCTCCTACAATGAGCAGTTCTTC
TRBV20-1	few	.	TRBJ2-3	CSARNLPADSPEDTQYF	TGCAGTGCTAGGAATCTTCCCGCGGATTCCCCCGAAGATACGCAGTATTTT
TRBV7-9	many	TRBD1	TRBJ2-7	CASSPPDRGYEQYF	TGTGCCAGCAGCCCCCCGGACAGGGGCTACGAGCAGTACTTC
TRBV3-1	few	.	TRBJ2-7	CASSQAAGSPYEQYF	TGTGCCAGCAGCCAGGCTGCGGGGAGCCCCTACGAGCAGTACTTC
TRBV7-2	few	.	TRBJ2-2	CASSPGHQAYTGELFF	TGTGCCAGCAGCCCGGGACACCAAGCCTACACCGGGGAGCTGTTTTTT
TRBV12-3/TRBV12-4	many	.	TRBJ2-6	CASIITPGANVLTF	TGTGCCAGCATTATTACTCCTGGGGCCAACGTCCTGACTTTC
TRBV7-9	many	TRBD1	TRBJ2-3	CASSSRDRGIGTDTQYF	TGTGCCAGCAGCTCGCGGGACAGGGGGATAGGCACAGATACGCAGTATTTT
TRBV28	.	TRBD2	TRBJ2-3	CASMSGGPIDTQYF	TGTGCCAGCATGAGCGGGGGGCCCATAGATACGCAGTATTTT
TRBV2	many	TRBD1	TRBJ2-2	CASSVSGGRELFF	TGTGCCAGCAGTGTTTCAGGGGGCCGGGAGCTGTTTTTT
TRBV28	many	.	TRBJ1-5	CASSFQGGNQPQHF	TGTGCCAGCAGTTTCCAGGGAGGGAACCAGCCCCAGCATTTT
TRBV7-2	.	TRBD2	TRBJ2-7	CASSLGSGRGGLSEQYF	TGTGCCAGCAGCTTAGGGTCGGGGCGGGGGGGCCTCAGCGAGCAGTACTTC
TRBV28	few	TRBD2	TRBJ2-7	CASGSRQGPTSGGLYEQYF	TGTGCCAGCGGCTCAAGACAGGGACCTACTAGCGGGGGCCTCTACGAGCAGTACTTC
TRBV7-9	many	TRBD2	TRBJ2-1	CASSFGETSSSEQFF	TGTGCCAGCAGCTTTGGTGAGACTAGCTCTAGTGAGCAGTTCTTC
TRBV20-1	.	TRBD2	TRBJ2-5	CSATRTSGPRGQYF	TGCAGTGCCACCCGGACTAGCGGCCCCCGTGGGCAGTACTTC
TRBV2	.	TRBD1	TRBJ2-3	CASLGQGNTDTQYF	TGTGCCAGCCTCGGACAGGGTAACACAGATACGCAGTATTTT
TRBV11-2	many	.	TRBJ2-7	CASSLGMGEHEQYF	TGTGCCAGCAGCTTAGGGATGGGCGAGCACGAGCAGTACTTC
TRBV5-5	.	TRBD1	TRBJ2-2	CASSLEDRAVTGELFF	TGTGCCAGCAGCTTGGAGGACAGGGCGGTCACCGGGGAGCTGTTTTTT
TRBV6-1	few	.	TRBJ2-3	CASSPVGPALGQYF	TGTGCCAGCAGCCCGGTTGGGCCAGCCTTGGGGCAGTATTTT
TRBV27	many	.	TRBJ2-2	CASSLLVTGELFF	TGTGCCAGCAGTCTTCTGGTCACCGGGGAGCTGTTTTTT
TRBV11-2	.	.	TRBJ2-1	CASSLLRASSPIPLYNEQFF	TGTGCCAGCAGCTTACTTCGGGCAAGCAGCCCCATCCCCCTATACAATGAGCAGTTCTTC
TRBV7-2	.	.	TRBJ1-5	CASSLYRSPNQPQHF	TGTGCCAGCAGCTTATACAGGTCCCCCAATCAGCCCCAGCATTTT
TRBV10-3	many	.	TRBJ2-1	CAISEVGEQFF	TGTGCCATCAGTGAGGTGGGGGAGCAGTTCTTC
TRBV20-1	.	TRBD1	TRBJ2-1	CSARDQDRGTHFYNEQFF	TGCAGTGCTAGAGATCAGGACAGGGGAACTCATTTCTACAATGAGCAGTTCTTC
TRBV5-1	many	.	TRBJ2-3	CASSLVGARGTDTQYF	TGCGCCAGCAGCTTGGTGGGGGCGCGAGGCACAGATACGCAGTATTTT
TRBV11-2	many	TRBD1	TRBJ2-5	CASSPTGAETQYF	TGTGCCAGCAGCCCGACAGGGGCAGAGACCCAGTACTTC
TRBV28	few	.	TRBJ1-1	CASSPRRRSTEAFF	TGTGCCAGCAGCCCCCGGCGCAGGAGTACTGAAGCTTTCTTT
TRBV11-2	many	.	TRBJ2-3	CASSDLPTLRTDTQYF	TGTGCCAGCAGCGACCTTCCTACACTTCGCACAGATACGCAGTATTTT
TRBV28	many	.	TRBJ2-7	CASSLSGPSYEQYF	TGTGCCAGCAGTTTATCCGGGCCCTCCTACGAGCAGTACTTC
TRBV15	many	TRBD2	TRBJ2-1	CATSNPPLAEGSPEQFF	TGTGCCACCAGCAACCCTCCACTAGCGGAGGGGTCCCCTGAGCAGTTCTTC
TRBV19	many	.	TRBJ2-7	CASSSGGYEQYF	TGTGCCAGTAGTTCCGGAGGCTACGAGCAGTACTTC
TRBV7-9	few	TRBD2	TRBJ2-1	CASSLGWGGRANEQFF	TGTGCCAGCAGCTTAGGTTGGGGCGGGAGGGCCAATGAGCAGTTCTTC
TRBV11-2	few	.	TRBJ2-6	CASSLLVQASGSGANVLTF	TGTGCCAGCAGCTTACTAGTCCAGGCATCTGGTTCTGGGGCCAACGTCCTGACTTTC
TRBV3-1	.	TRBD2	TRBJ2-7	CASSQGRLAREQYF	TGTGCCAGCAGCCAAGGTCGACTAGCCCGCGAGCAGTACTTC